Listed below are T cell receptor beta chains from one sample, sequenced in a study of blood T cell repertoires in COVID-19. Generated by immunoSEQ multiplex PCR, the TCRdb table keeps only in-frame clones and is missing some. The sample lists tens of thousands of clones; roughly four fifths were seen once. Sequenced sample: peripheral blood. All receptors come from a human donor in a cohort sampled during active COVID-19. Each CDR3 is given with its conserved first and last residue. A D gene is named only where the DNA matches it firmly. Clone size is shown for a subset of rows, as once, few, many or a class of expanded clone.

size,V,J,D,DNA,CDR3
NA,TRBV18,TRBJ1-4,NA,TGTGCCAGCTCAGGCTTACCTGCAACTAATGAAAAACTGTTTTTT,CASSGLPATNEKLFF
once,TRBV9,TRBJ2-2,TRBD1,TGTGCCAGCAGCCCTCAGACAGGGGGCGAAACCGGGGAGCTGTTTTTT,CASSPQTGGETGELFF
NA,TRBV6-2/TRBV6-3,TRBJ2-5,TRBD2,TGTGCCAGCAGTTATACTAGCGGGAGCAGGAAACCACAAGAGACCCAGTACTTC,CASSYTSGSRKPQETQYF
NA,TRBV5-1,TRBJ2-4,TRBD1,TGCGCCAGCAGCTTGGATAGTAGGGACAGTATCAAAAACATTCAGTACTTC,CASSLDSRDSIKNIQYF
NA,TRBV11-3,TRBJ2-2,NA,TGTGCCAGCAGCTTAGCAGGGGCCGACACCGGGGAGCTGTTTTTT,CASSLAGADTGELFF
NA,TRBV10-3,TRBJ1-1,TRBD1,TGTGCCATTTCCGGGACAGGGACGACTGAAGCTTTCTTT,CAISGTGTTEAFF
NA,TRBV6-1,TRBJ2-1,TRBD2,TGTGCCAGCAGTGAATTTAGCGGGGGAAACAATGAGCAGTTCTTC,CASSEFSGGNNEQFF
NA,TRBV6-5,TRBJ2-5,TRBD2,TGTGCCAGCAAGATCGGGGGGGATCTTGAGACCCAGTACTTC,CASKIGGDLETQYF
NA,TRBV19,TRBJ1-1,TRBD1,TGTGCCAGTAGTATGAGGGGGCGCGGGAACACTGAAGCTTTCTTT,CASSMRGRGNTEAFF
NA,TRBV7-9,TRBJ1-1,NA,TGTGCCAGCAGCTTAGGGCCAGGGAACACTGAAGCTTTCTTT,CASSLGPGNTEAFF
NA,TRBV2,TRBJ2-7,NA,TGTGCCAGCAGTGGTTGGGGGGGCAGGGGCGAGCAGTACTTC,CASSGWGGRGEQYF
NA,TRBV4-3,TRBJ2-7,TRBD2,TGCGCCAGCAGCCCTCGAGCGGGGTATGATGTCTACGAGCAGTACTTC,CASSPRAGYDVYEQYF
NA,TRBV24-1,TRBJ1-4,NA,TGTGCCACCAGTGACCCTAGGACAAGTGGGGAAAAACTGTTTTTT,CATSDPRTSGEKLFF